This T cell receptor beta chain was observed in a study of CD8 T cells in ankylosing spondylitis. General study points: Ankylosing spondylitis blood appeared to be characterized by a TCR beta motif of about eight highly homologous variants.

This clonotype was detected many times. Its antigen is not known. TCRdb called the 5' RACE reads again in MiXCR, with one record for every CDR3 protein. The repertoire includes around 250,000 distinct CDR3 sequences, around 10% of them detected once, and roughly 6.8% sits in the top ten. The CDR3 sequence is 18 residues long. Germline CDR1 MNHEY, CDR2 SMNVEV (reference sequence). J was trimmed by 1 base and V by 6 bases; bases with no gene match: 11. Sequenced sample: blood, either unsorted or a sorted T cell fraction (not recorded which). This chain connects TRBV27 to TRBJ1-5, with TRBD1 identical over 11 bases. This receptor was obtained from a male donor with ankylosing spondylitis or in good health (not recorded which). The CDR3 region has the DNA TGTGCCAGCAGCCCTGGGACAGGGGGTATCCTGAGCAATCAGCCCCAGCATTTT. This gives the protein CASSPGTGGILSNQPQHF.